Below, 9 T cell receptor beta chains from the same sample are listed, as sequenced in a study of PD-L1 blockade in urothelial cancer. Repertoires were generated with immunoSEQ multiplex PCR, while TCRdb's copy carries only in-frame clones and drops some. This sample has more than 50,000 clones; approximately 80% occur once, and the top ten carry around 4.5%. This sample comprised PBMCs, obtained around atezolizumab (anti-PD-L1) treatment. Receptors were obtained from a man between 70 and 80 years old with urothelial cancer.

The J gene is TRBJ2-1, the V gene TRBV5-1; 9 bases map to TRBD2. V gave up 0 bases and J gave up 9 bases; unmatched junction bases: 10. The CDR3 is made up of 16 amino acids. Germline lookup yields CDR1 SGHRS and CDR2 YFSETQ. CDR3 sequence: CASSLEPTSGSVEQFF. The CDR3 DNA follows: TGCGCCAGCAGCTTGGAACCGACTAGCGGTTCCGTTGAGCAGTTCTTC.

CDR3 region: CASSQGQGAGNQPQHF. The CDR3 bases are TGCGCCAGCAGCCAAGGACAGGGTGCTGGCAATCAGCCCCAGCATTTT. The chain has TRBV4-1 and TRBJ1-5; 7 positions match TRBD1. The CDR3 spans 16 residues. The trim removed 1 base at V and 2 bases at J, leaving 5 bases unmatched. Germline CDR1 MGHRA, CDR2 YSYEKL.

The chain employs TRBV28 and TRBJ1-1; possible D gene TRBD1, 5 bases. The CDR3 sequence is 12 residues long. Deletions cut 1 base from V and 11 bases from J, with 11 bases between. Per germline, CDR1 MDHEN and CDR2 SYDVKM. CDR3 amino acids: CASSLSRVRAFF. Here the CDR3 DNA reads TGTGCCAGCAGTTTATCCAGGGTAAGGGCTTTCTTT.

This clone was counted a few times. The chain uses TRBV30 and TRBJ2-2, with 8 bases lining up with TRBD1. Germline CDR1 is GTSNPN and CDR2 is SVGIG (reference sequence). The junction had 2 bases not matched to a gene; V was cut back by 3 bases and J by 5 bases. The CDR3 spans 13 residues. The CDR3 DNA reads as TGTGCCTGGAGGAGACAGGGGACCGGGGAGCTGTTTTTT. Translation: CAWRRQGTGELFF.

The chain employs TRBV12-2 and TRBJ1-3; TRBD1 is the table's D call, not checked against the DNA. TRBV12-2 corresponds to a pseudogene. CDR3 length: 17 amino acids. CDR3 sequence: CASRLAGTGFLGNTIYF. In DNA form, the CDR3 reads TGTGCAAGTCGCTTAGCCGGGACAGGGTTCCTGGGAAACACCATATATTTT.

The CDR3 spells CASSAGGDPAYEQYF. The DNA of the CDR3 is TGTGCCAGCAGTGCCGGGGGAGACCCCGCCTACGAGCAGTACTTC. V usage is TRBV25-1 and J usage is TRBJ2-7; D might be TRBD2 (6 bases). The CDR3 is made up of 15 amino acids. With 4 bases removed from V and 2 bases from J, the gap between germline ends came to 15 bases. The germline V gene has CDR1 MGHDK and CDR2 SYGVNS.

The chain carries TRBV7-9 and TRBJ2-1; 15 bases align to TRBD2. This CDR3 has 18 amino acids. Germline trimming cut 5 bases from V and 6 bases from J; bases unmatched to any gene: 11. Germline V gene lookup returns CDR1 SEHNR and CDR2 FQNEAQ (reference sequence). The CDR3 is CASSDTRTSGRAINEQFF. DNA for the CDR3: TGTGCCAGCAGCGACACCAGGACTAGCGGGAGGGCCATCAATGAGCAGTTCTTC.

Written as DNA, the CDR3 is TGTGCCAGCAGCCAAAACCAGGGGGCCGACTATGGCTACACCTTC. This encodes CASSQNQGADYGYTF. The rearrangement uses TRBV4-2 and TRBJ1-2; 8 bases are shared with TRBD1. From germline, CDR1 is LGHNA and CDR2 YNFKEQ. The trim removed 2 bases at V and 3 bases at J, leaving 5 bases unmatched. The length of the CDR3 is 15 residues.

The V gene is TRBV4-1, the J gene TRBJ1-1, with a tentative D call TRBD1 (6 bases). Germline V gene data show CDR1 as MGHRA and CDR2 as YSYEKL. Deletions cut 4 bases from V and 1 base from J, with 16 bases between. The CDR3 sequence is 16 residues long. CDR3 in DNA: TGCGCCAGCAGCCTCTACCAGGGGTCGTCGAACACTGAAGCTTTCTTT. Translated: CASSLYQGSSNTEAFF.